This T cell receptor beta chain came from a study of memory CD4+ T cells and cytomegalovirus serostatus. Looking at the study overall: This sample comes from healthy Belgian adults, several CMV seropositive, 24 seronegative.

In the authors' methods: Out-of-frame sequences were removed, leaving a few million distinct TCRbeta sequences. This table comes from immunoSEQ multiplex PCR, and its TCRdb copy is limited to in-frame clones, with some not included. V, J and clone size were drawn from that table, and D and trimming were deduced from the DNA. The sample contains 45,000 to 50,000 clones, around 80% of which appear only once. Single viable CD3+CD4+CD8-CD45RO+ cells were sorted as the memory CD4+ T cells. Serostatus was set by detecting CMV pp150, pp28, p38, p52 IgG. CD4+ T cells were isolated by positive magnetic selection. The CDR3 is made up of 15 amino acids. V was shortened by 5 bases and J by 0 bases, with 12 bases between the two germline ends. The germline V gene encodes CDR1 SGHKS and CDR2 YYEKEE (reference sequence).

This sequence joins TRBV5-5 and TRBJ1-3; tentative D call: TRBD1 (6 bases). The sequence was obtained from an adult in good health and CMV-seronegative. The sample consisted of memory CD4+ T cells from blood. This CDR3 is CASSLDRNSGNTIYF. DNA for the CDR3: TGTGCCAGCAGTTTAGACAGGAACTCTGGAAACACCATATATTTT. The variable domain in full, with the rest retrieved from reference TRBV5-5 and TRBJ1-3, is DAGVTQSPTHLIKTRGQQVTLRCSPISGHKSVSWYQQVLGQGPQFIFQYYEKEERGRGNFPDRFSARQFPNYSSELNVNALLLGDSALYLCASSLDRNSGNTIYFGEGSWLTVV.